The 24 T cell receptor beta chains listed next were all sequenced from one sample in a study of shared clonotypes between healthy human individuals. Using immunoSEQ multiplex PCR, the repertoire was profiled, and TCRdb retains in-frame clones only, with some absent. This table holds some 2,000,000 clones, about 95% found once. The sample was naive CD4+ T cells sorted from blood. Subset: CD45RA+ positively selected. The receptors were sampled from a young man in good health.

The V gene is TRBV5-1, the J gene TRBJ2-7; 11 bases match TRBD1. V lost 4 bases, J lost 6 bases, and 6 bases stayed unmatched. There are 14 residues in the CDR3. CDR1 and CDR2 from the germline V gene are SGHRS and YFSETQ. CDR3 coding DNA: TGCGCCAGCAGCAAGGACAGGGGGCTTGGCGAGCAGTACTTC. Translation: CASSKDRGLGEQYF.

The V gene is TRBV19, the J gene TRBJ2-7, with D perhaps assigned TRBD1 or TRBD2 (5 bases each). Germline V CDR1 and CDR2: LNHDA, SQIVND (reference sequence). This CDR3 contains 14 residues. V was trimmed by 3 bases and J by 6 bases, leaving 15 bases between them. The CDR3 sequence is CASSITRGLSEQYF. The CDR3 coding sequence is TGTGCCAGTAGTATCACACGGGGCTTATCCGAGCAGTACTTC.

V and J are TRBV4-3 and TRBJ2-7, with TRBD2 matching 10 bases. CDR1 LGHNA and CDR2 YSLEER come from the germline V gene. The CDR3 totals 17 residues. V lost 0 bases and J lost 3; bases outside the gene matches: 8. Written as DNA, the CDR3 is TGCGCCAGCAGCCAAGAAGGGGTAGCGGGAGGTGTCTACGAGCAGTACTTC. This sequence encodes CASSQEGVAGGVYEQYF.

The chain employs TRBV6-5 and TRBJ1-1, with TRBD1 matching over 9 bases. This CDR3 spans 14 amino acids. The germline gives CDR1 MNHEY, CDR2 SVGAGI. With 6 bases clipped from V and 3 bases from J, the junction kept 5 bases outside the gene matches. In DNA form, the CDR3 reads TGTGCCAGCAGAATGGGACAGGGTTACACTGAAGCTTTCTTT. Translated: CASRMGQGYTEAFF.

The CDR3 loop is CASSPAGGDQPQHF. Written as DNA, the CDR3 is TGTGCCAGCTCACCAGCAGGGGGGGATCAGCCCCAGCATTTT. The genes are TRBV18 and TRBJ1-5; TRBD1 matches at 7 bases. The CDR3 runs 14 residues. Trimming removed 2 bases from V and 5 bases from J; junction bases left unmatched: 3. From germline, CDR1 is KGHSH and CDR2 LQKENI.

J is TRBJ2-7 and V is TRBV25-1; no firm D call. The CDR3 totals 15 residues. The V gene lost 2 bases and the J gene lost 0 bases, with 11 bases spanning the gap. Germline V gives CDR1 MGHDK, CDR2 SYGVNS. The CDR3, as DNA: TGTGCCAGCAGTGAACACGGGTCTGTCTCCTACGAGCAGTACTTC. As protein: CASSEHGSVSYEQYF.

This sequence joins TRBV6-5 and TRBJ1-2, with 8 bases matching TRBD1. The germline V gene encodes CDR1 MNHEY and CDR2 SVGAGI. The CDR3 is 14 residues long. The V segment lost 5 bases and the J segment 8 bases; nucleotides outside the gene matches: 10. The CDR3 DNA reads TGTGCCAGCAGTACCGACAGGGGCCTACGAGGCTACACCTTC. Amino acids: CASSTDRGLRGYTF.

The chain carries TRBV6-1 and TRBJ1-2; 7 bases are a match to TRBD1. The CDR3 spans 11 residues. Germline trimming cut 8 bases from V and 7 bases from J; bases unmatched to any gene: 4. Germline V CDR1 and CDR2: MNHNS, SASEGT. CDR3 loop: CASAGGLGYTF. The CDR3 region has the DNA TGTGCCAGCGCAGGGGGGCTTGGCTACACCTTC.

Of note for this clone: The same CDR3 also results from other DNA sequences found in this sample. This sequence joins TRBV5-1 and TRBJ2-5; D is uncertain. Per the germline V gene, CDR1 is SGHRS and CDR2 is YFSETQ. V dropped 2 bases and J dropped 2 bases, with 7 bases sitting between them. The CDR3 is made up of 13 amino acids. For the CDR3, the DNA is TGCGCCAGCAGCTTCGGACCGCAAGAGACCCAGTACTTC. As protein: CASSFGPQETQYF.

The J gene is TRBJ2-2, the V gene TRBV27, with 8 bases that match TRBD2. Germline trimming cut 6 bases from V and 2 bases from J; bases unmatched to any gene: 11. CDR3 size: 17 residues. The V gene's germline CDR1 is MNHEY and CDR2 SMNVEV (reference sequence). The CDR3 spells CASSLFRRGENTGELFF. The DNA for the CDR3 is TGTGCCAGCAGCCTCTTTCGGCGGGGGGAAAACACCGGGGAGCTGTTTTTT.

This sequence joins TRBV2 and TRBJ1-2; D gene ambiguous. Germline V gene lookup returns CDR1 SNHLY and CDR2 FYNNEI. Deletions cut 9 bases from V and 8 bases from J, with 22 bases between. This CDR3 is built from 14 residues. CDR3 coding DNA: TGTGCCAGTACCCCCTACGGAGCCACCGACGGCTACACCTTC. This translates into CASTPYGATDGYTF.

The chain carries TRBV7-9 and TRBJ2-2; a possible D gene is TRBD2 (5 bases). This CDR3 contains 14 residues. The V gene lost 1 base and the J gene lost 6 bases, with 9 bases spanning the gap. CDR1 is SEHNR, CDR2 FQNEAQ, per germline (reference sequence). This CDR3 is CASSLELVAGELFF. DNA of the CDR3: TGTGCCAGCAGCTTAGAACTAGTTGCCGGGGAGCTGTTTTTT. Using reference TRBV7-9 and TRBJ2-2 for the parts outside the CDR3, the full variable domain is DTGVSQNPRHKITKRGQNVTFRCDPISEHNRLYWYRQTLGQGPEFLTYFQNEAQLEKSRLLSDRFSAERPKGSFSTLEIQRTEQGDSAMYLCASSLELVAGELFFGEGSRLTVL.

V gene TRBV7-9 combines with J gene TRBJ2-3, with 9 positions matching TRBD2. The germline gives CDR1 SEHNR, CDR2 FQNEAQ (reference sequence). This CDR3 region has 17 residues. V shed 0 bases and J 4 bases; nucleotides not matched to a gene: 8. The CDR3 protein is CASSLAPGGGAADTQYF. CDR3 nucleotides: TGTGCCAGCAGCTTAGCCCCCGGCGGGGGGGCGGCAGATACGCAGTATTTT.

The rearrangement joins TRBV7-9 to TRBJ1-5; 8 bases fit TRBD1. Germline CDR1 reads SEHNR; CDR2 reads FQNEAQ (reference sequence). V dropped 6 bases and J dropped 2; count of bases not matched to a gene: 9. CDR3 length: 16 amino acids. Here the CDR3 reads CASSHSGGEGNQPQHF. CDR3 bases: TGTGCCAGCAGTCATTCAGGGGGCGAGGGCAATCAGCCCCAGCATTTT.

V gene TRBV9 combines with J gene TRBJ2-6; 9 nucleotides line up with TRBD1. Per germline, CDR1 SGDLS and CDR2 YYNGEE. This CDR3 spans 18 amino acids. With 3 bases clipped from V and 2 bases from J, the junction kept 9 bases outside the gene matches. As DNA, the CDR3 is TGTGCCAGCAGCGCCGGTGGGACAGGGATGGCTGGGGCCAACGTCCTGACTTTC. It translates to CASSAGGTGMAGANVLTF.

This clone was seen once. The gene calls are TRBV9 and TRBJ1-4; maybe TRBD1 (5 bases). Between the trimmed V and J ends, which lost 4 bases and 8 bases, there was a span of 15 bases. This CDR3 is 14 amino acids long. Germline V lookup: CDR1 SGDLS, CDR2 YYNGEE. CDR3 region: CASSKIQGGEKLFF. The CDR3 coding sequence is TGTGCCAGCAGCAAAATTCAGGGTGGGGAAAAACTGTTTTTT.

The sample holds a few counts of this clone. At the DNA level, this CDR3 is encoded by other sequences in the same sample as well. V gene TRBV5-4 combines with J gene TRBJ2-3, with unresolved D. Trimming left V 2 bases short and J 0 bases short, with 1 base between. This CDR3 comprises 12 residues. CDR1 is SGHNT and CDR2 is YYREEE in the germline V gene (reference sequence). CDR3 coding DNA: TGTGCCAGCAGCTTAAGCACAGATACGCAGTATTTT. This encodes CASSLSTDTQYF. Using reference TRBV5-4 and TRBJ2-3 for the parts outside the CDR3, the full variable domain is ETGVTQSPTHLIKTRGQQVTLRCSSQSGHNTVSWYQQALGQGPQFIFQYYREEENGRGNFPPRFSGLQFPNYSSELNVNALELDDSALYLCASSLSTDTQYFGPGTRLTVL.

V and J are TRBV5-1 and TRBJ2-6; the match to TRBD2 covers 7 bases. Germline V lookup: CDR1 SGHRS, CDR2 YFSETQ. V gave up 3 bases and J gave up 0 bases; unmatched junction bases: 12. The CDR3 consists of 19 residues. CDR3 amino acids: CASSYRPRGVSSGANVLTF. The CDR3 DNA reads as TGCGCCAGCAGCTACCGTCCTCGGGGGGTGAGCTCTGGGGCCAACGTCCTGACTTTC.

The chain combines TRBV5-1 with TRBJ2-7; a possible D gene is TRBD1 (5 bases). There are 16 residues in the CDR3. In germline, CDR1 is SGHRS, CDR2 YFSETQ. The V gene lost 0 bases and the J gene lost 1 base, with 14 bases spanning the gap. Here the CDR3 reads CASSLGGSQRSYEQYF. The CDR3 nucleotides read TGCGCCAGCAGCTTGGGGGGCTCCCAGAGGTCCTACGAGCAGTACTTC.

The V and J genes are TRBV4-3 and TRBJ2-7; 9 bases map to TRBD2. Germline CDR1 reads LGHNA; CDR2 reads YSLEER. Trimming took 3 bases from V and 1 from J; bases not matched to a gene: 4. This CDR3 region has 15 residues. The CDR3 reads CASSHNLAGSYEQYF. The DNA for the CDR3 is TGCGCCAGCAGCCACAATCTAGCGGGATCCTACGAGCAGTACTTC.

The chain couples TRBV6-1 to TRBJ2-2; 8 positions match TRBD2. The CDR3 has 15 residues. V trimming: 6 bases; J trimming: 0 bases; junction bases outside the gene matches: 3. CDR1 and CDR2 (germline): MNHNS, SASEGT. The CDR3 DNA follows: TGTGCCAGCAGAGTAGCGGGAACGAACACCGGGGAGCTGTTTTTT. This gives the protein CASRVAGTNTGELFF.

J is TRBJ1-5 and V is TRBV27, with D possibly TRBD1 on 5 matching bases. The CDR3 loop spans 17 amino acids. In germline, CDR1 is MNHEY, CDR2 SMNVEV (reference sequence). V was pared by 5 bases and J by 0 bases, with 17 bases between. As DNA, the CDR3 is TGTGCCAGCAGTCCCTCTCCCGGGACGTATAGCAATCAGCCCCAGCATTTT. It is translated as CASSPSPGTYSNQPQHF.

V gene TRBV7-2 combines with J gene TRBJ2-3; the match to TRBD2 covers 10 bases. V lost 1 base to trimming and J lost 0 bases; unmatched junction nucleotides: 4. From germline, CDR1 is SGHTA and CDR2 FQGNSA. The CDR3 has 17 residues. CDR3 sequence (DNA): TGTGCCAGCAGCTTAGGACTAGCGGGCCTTAGCACAGATACGCAGTATTTT. This sequence encodes CASSLGLAGLSTDTQYF.

The chain employs TRBV19 and TRBJ1-2; TRBD1 matches 7 bases. The CDR3 loop spans 13 amino acids. In germline, CDR1 is LNHDA, CDR2 SQIVND (reference sequence). V was pared by 3 bases and J by 4 bases, with 2 bases of the junction left unmatched. CDR3 in DNA: TGTGCCAGTAGTATGGGACAGACCTATGGCTACACCTTC. Translation gives CASSMGQTYGYTF. The full variable domain, rest sourced from reference TRBV19 and TRBJ1-2, is DGGITQSPKYLFRKEGQNVTLSCEQNLNHDAMYWYRQDPGQGLRLIYYSQIVNDFQKGDIAEGYSVSREKKESFPLTVTSAQKNPTAFYLCASSMGQTYGYTFGSGTRLTVV.